This T cell receptor beta chain stems from a study of blood T cell repertoires in COVID-19 (dated by TCRdb to 2018 to 2020). The study in broad terms: The collaborator samples originated in the United States, Italy and Spain and spanned the acute and convalescent phases of COVID-19. A de-identified subject ID, COVID-19 status, age in years and sex were almost always included in the sample metadata. The repertoires were made available in a free public database intended to serve as a resource for research on the immune response to SARS-CoV-2. The samples were drawn from the first 160 participants of the ongoing ImmuneRACE study and from some 1,300 subjects provided by 6 global collaborators. Where available, HLA class I and class II types were obtained from metadata supplied by the sample provider rather than from assay-based typing. Subjects who had been exposed to COVID-19, were actively infected with it, or had recovered from it provided the deeply sampled blood TCRbeta repertoires that made up the dataset. The prospective study material was composed of cDNA or gDNA derived from T cells, B-cell-depleted T cells, or PBMCs. What the research found in general, with its limitations: The amount of clinical and demographic metadata varied by source and participant and was provided uncurated.

TCRbeta CDR3 regions were amplified from genomic DNA using the immunoSEQ Assay, a bias-controlled multiplex PCR. The paper's data handling went like this. The number of nucleated cells in each sample was estimated from the amplification of reference gene primers within the assay. To quantify the absolute abundance of each unique TCRbeta CDR3 rearrangement, sequence reads were collapsed and filtered. For each sample, productive Simpson clonality was calculated as the square root of Simpson's diversity index over productive rearrangements. The table was pulled from immuneACCESS by TCRdb, which kept in-frame rearrangements only. Such tables lose some clones; where checked, under half of the loss comes from unresolved V genes, and the rest has no known cause. The V and J calls and clone size are taken from that table; D and trimming were inferred from the DNA. Present in this sample are some 260,000 clones, around 85% of which were seen just once. The top ten constitute over 3% of the sample.

The collaborating institutions used their own protocols to collect whole blood in K2EDTA tubes. For TCRbeta analysis, collaborator samples were shipped as frozen whole blood, as isolated PBMCs, or as DNA extracted from either sample type. CDR1 and CDR2, per the germline V gene, are SGHAT and FQNNGV. The junction shows trimming of 5 bases on V and 7 bases on J, plus 17 bases between the germline ends. The CDR3 contains 14 residues, cysteine and phenylalanine counted. The CDR3 DNA has 42 bases and is translated from base 1. On this clone itself: Its antigen has not been determined. Base qualities are missing; no much larger clone stands one base away.

The rearrangement combines TRBV11-2 with TRBJ1-2; no D gene call is confident. The sequencing sample was made of peripheral blood. This clonotype was obtained from a woman in her 40s with active or convalescent COVID-19. The DNA sequence is as follows: TGTGCCAGCAGCCCTCAGGTGGCGAACGGTGGCTACACCTTC. This encodes CASSPQVANGGYTF.